The clone carrying this TCR beta chain has ten or more counts. The TCR beta CDR3 regions underwent amplification using RNA transcripts as the source. RT-PCR in the first round (using the HTBI primer set) targeted the TCR CDR3. MiXCR, run by TCRdb on the multiplex PCR reads, gives a single entry per CDR3 protein. Seen here are around 290,000 distinct CDR3 sequences, roughly 13% observed once, and the top ten hold approximately 8.6%. The data are from a study of T cells in Graves' hyperthyroidism and ophthalmopathy. Looking at the study overall: Any treatment followed the collection of peripheral blood at initial diagnosis.

Germline V gene lookup returns CDR1 KGHSH and CDR2 LQKENI. V lost 4 bases and J lost 6, with 17 bases in between. CDR3 length: 15 amino acids. At first hyperthyroidism diagnosis, before any ophthalmopathy symptoms, the blood sample was collected. The sequenced sample was blood. The chain links TRBV18 to TRBJ2-3; D is ambiguous. The receptor was isolated from a woman aged 25 to 39 with Graves' hyperthyroidism that later progressed to Graves' ophthalmopathy. The CDR3: CASSLMDPTIDTQYF. DNA of the CDR3: TGTGCCAGCTCACTCATGGACCCGACCATTGATACGCAGTATTTT.